The clone carrying this T cell receptor beta chain was seen many times. The target antigen is unknown. The data originate from a study of read filtering for tumor transcriptome and immune sequencing. Across the study: By R-ISS, stages I, II and III held about 8, 15 and 7 patients. Transcriptome libraries were built from DNase-treated RNA. The study, taken as a whole, reports: The CD138-negative fraction was mixed bone marrow immune cells, not pure T cells. Approximately 80% of IR-seq clonotypes had one read, totaling about 3.5% of reads; RNA-seq: about 70% and 40%.

Germline-derived CDR1 and CDR2 are SQVTM and ANQGSEA. Trimming left V 4 bases short and J 4 bases short, with 10 bases between. The length of the CDR3 is 12 residues. From 300 to 400 ng of RNA, a library with molecular barcoded alpha/delta and beta/gamma adaptors was made. TCRdb processed the reads anew with MiXCR; each CDR3 protein has one entry. The sample has roughly 35,000 distinct CDR3 sequences; roughly an eighth are singletons. The chain has TRBV29-1 and TRBJ1-1; TRBD1 is a possible D gene (6 bases). The material sequenced was a population of CD138-negative cells sorted from bone marrow. The sequence derives from a donor at least 40 years old with multiple myeloma. In nucleotides, the CDR3 is TGCAGCGTTGCTCAGGGGAGCACTGAAGCTTTCTTT. Its translation: CSVAQGSTEAFF.